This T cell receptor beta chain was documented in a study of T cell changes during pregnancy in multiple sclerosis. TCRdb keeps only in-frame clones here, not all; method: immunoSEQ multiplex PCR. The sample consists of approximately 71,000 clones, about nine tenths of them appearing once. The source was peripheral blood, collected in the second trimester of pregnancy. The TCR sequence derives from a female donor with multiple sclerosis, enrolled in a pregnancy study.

Here the CDR3 reads CASSLEWPSLGGTDTQYF. The CDR3 coding sequence is TGTGCCAGCAGCTTGGAGTGGCCCAGCCTAGGCGGCACAGATACGCAGTATTTT. The chain joins TRBV5-5 to TRBJ2-3; D unresolved. The CDR3 totals 18 residues. Trimming cost V 0 bases and J 1 base, with 18 bases left between them. Germline lookup yields CDR1 SGHKS and CDR2 YYEKEE (reference sequence). The entire variable domain, with the rest obtained from reference TRBV5-5 and TRBJ2-3, is as follows: DAGVTQSPTHLIKTRGQQVTLRCSPISGHKSVSWYQQVLGQGPQFIFQYYEKEERGRGNFPDRFSARQFPNYSSELNVNALLLGDSALYLCASSLEWPSLGGTDTQYFGPGTRLTVL.